This T cell receptor (beta chain) is from a study of glioma-infiltrating T cells after dendritic cell vaccination. Across the whole study: Patients received autologous tumor lysate-pulsed dendritic cell vaccination between about 2002 and 2013.

CDR1 and CDR2 (germline): SNHLY, FYNNEI. The ends were cut back, 6 bases at V and 6 bases at J, with 14 bases in the middle. CDR3 length: 13 residues. Measured with immunoSEQ multiplex PCR; TCRdb has only the in-frame clones, and not every one. The sample comprises about 95,000 clones, roughly 84% of which are singletons, and 2.5% to 3% rests with the top ten. The clonotype comes from a human donor with glioblastoma. The V gene is TRBV2, the J gene TRBJ1-1, with TRBD1 as a possible D gene (5 bases). The source was blood, collected before dendritic cell vaccination. CDR3 bases: TGTGCCAGCAGCCCCGTGGGGCGGCCTGAAGCTTTCTTT. It is translated as CASSPVGRPEAFF.